This TCR beta chain was found in a study of T cell responses to AZD1222 COVID-19 vaccine. This clone has just a few counts. What it recognizes is unknown. Regarding the study as a whole: It was only a handful of AZD1222 recipients who were seropositive at baseline. Spike-specific TCR breadth and depth rose after two AZD1222 doses.

Here immunoSEQ multiplex PCR was the method, and the copy in TCRdb shows in-frame clones only, minus some. The repertoire has around 130,000 clones, over 75% of them found once; the top ten carry roughly 8%. CDR1 and CDR2 from the germline V gene are SGHRS and YFSETQ. The ends lost 0 bases at V and 9 bases at J; junction bases unmatched: 15. CDR3 length equals 18 residues. Sequencing used peripheral blood, obtained on day 0 of AZD1222 vaccination. The rearrangement uses TRBV5-1 and TRBJ2-3; TRBD2 matches at 11 bases. The sequence was obtained from an adult in good health. The CDR3 reads CASSLGGSTSGKGYTQYF. Written as DNA, the CDR3 is TGCGCCAGCAGCTTGGGGGGGTCGACTAGCGGGAAGGGATACACGCAGTATTTT.